In this sample, the clone carrying this T cell receptor beta chain turned up once. Profiled with immunoSEQ multiplex PCR; TCRdb holds only in-frame clones, not every one. The table lists 85,000 or so clones, just over 85% of them singletons. These data originate in a study of blood T cell repertoires in COVID-19. The length of the CDR3 is 13 residues. With 5 bases clipped from V and 7 bases from J, the junction kept 8 bases outside the gene matches. Per germline, CDR1 SQVTM and CDR2 ANQGSEA. The receptor comes from a middle-aged man with active or convalescent COVID-19. Source material: peripheral blood. V gene TRBV29-1 combines with J gene TRBJ1-2, with 9 nucleotides matching TRBD1. CDR3 amino acids: CSVPGTGYFGYTF. CDR3 coding DNA: TGCAGCGTTCCCGGGACAGGGTATTTTGGCTACACCTTC. Filled out from reference TRBV29-1 and TRBJ1-2, the complete variable domain reads SAVISQKPSRDICQRGTSLTIQCQVDSQVTMMFWYRQQPGQSLTLIATANQGSEATYESGFVIDKFPISRPNLTFSTLTVSNMSPEDSSIYLCSVPGTGYFGYTFGSGTRLTVV.